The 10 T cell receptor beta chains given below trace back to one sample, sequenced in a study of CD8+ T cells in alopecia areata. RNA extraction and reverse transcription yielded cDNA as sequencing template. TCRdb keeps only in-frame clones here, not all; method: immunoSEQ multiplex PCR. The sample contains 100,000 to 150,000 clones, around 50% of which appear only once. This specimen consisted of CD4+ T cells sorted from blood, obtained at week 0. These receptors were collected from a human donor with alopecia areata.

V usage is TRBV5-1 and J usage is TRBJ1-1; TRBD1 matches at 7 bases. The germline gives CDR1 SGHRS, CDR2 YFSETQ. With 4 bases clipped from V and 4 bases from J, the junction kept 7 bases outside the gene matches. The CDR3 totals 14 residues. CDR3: CASSTTGLSTEAFF. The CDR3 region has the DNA TGCGCCAGCAGCACGACAGGGTTGAGCACTGAAGCTTTCTTT.

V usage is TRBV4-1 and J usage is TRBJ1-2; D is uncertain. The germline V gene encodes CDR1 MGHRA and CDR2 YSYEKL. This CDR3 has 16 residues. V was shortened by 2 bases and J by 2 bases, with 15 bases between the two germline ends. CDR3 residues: CASSQNGPFLNYGYTF. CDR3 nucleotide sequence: TGCGCCAGCAGCCAAAACGGGCCTTTCCTCAACTATGGCTACACCTTC.

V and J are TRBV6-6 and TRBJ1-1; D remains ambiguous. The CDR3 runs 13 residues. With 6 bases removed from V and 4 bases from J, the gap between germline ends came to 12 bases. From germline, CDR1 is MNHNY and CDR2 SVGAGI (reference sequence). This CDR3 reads CASSPQGGTEAFF. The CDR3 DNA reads TGTGCCAGCAGCCCCCAAGGCGGCACTGAAGCTTTCTTT.

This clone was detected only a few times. The CDR3 spells CASSYTRQVGGYTF. As DNA, the CDR3 is TGTGCCAGCAGTTACACCAGACAGGTTGGCGGCTACACCTTC. The chain links TRBV6-5 to TRBJ1-2, with D maybe TRBD1 (6 bases). V lost 2 bases, J lost 8 bases, and 15 bases lay in between. This CDR3 region has 14 residues. Germline V gene sequence: CDR1 MNHEY, CDR2 SVGAGI.

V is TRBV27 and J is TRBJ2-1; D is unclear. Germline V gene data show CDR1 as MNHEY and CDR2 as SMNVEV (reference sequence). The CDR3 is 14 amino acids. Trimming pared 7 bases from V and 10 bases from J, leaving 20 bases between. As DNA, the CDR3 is TGTGCCAGCACCTCTTCCGAACGCCTCGGGGAGCAGTTCTTC. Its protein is CASTSSERLGEQFF.

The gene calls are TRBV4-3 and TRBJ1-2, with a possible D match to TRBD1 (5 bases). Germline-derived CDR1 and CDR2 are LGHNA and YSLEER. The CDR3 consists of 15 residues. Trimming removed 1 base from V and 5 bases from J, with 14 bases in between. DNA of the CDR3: TGCGCCAGCAGCCAAGTCGTACAAGGGGCGTATGGCTACACCTTC. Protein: CASSQVVQGAYGYTF.

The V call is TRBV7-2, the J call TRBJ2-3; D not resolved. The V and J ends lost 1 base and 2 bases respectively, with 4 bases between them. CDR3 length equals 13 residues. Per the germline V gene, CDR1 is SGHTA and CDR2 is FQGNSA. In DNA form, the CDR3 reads TGTGCCAGCAGCTTAGGGGCCACAGATACGCAGTATTTT. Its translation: CASSLGATDTQYF. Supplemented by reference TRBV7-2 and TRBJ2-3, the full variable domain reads GAGVSQSPSNKVTEKGKDVELRCDPISGHTALYWYRQSLGQGLEFLIYFQGNSAPDKSGLPSDRFSAERTGGSVSTLTIQRTQQEDSAVYLCASSLGATDTQYFGPGTRLTVL.

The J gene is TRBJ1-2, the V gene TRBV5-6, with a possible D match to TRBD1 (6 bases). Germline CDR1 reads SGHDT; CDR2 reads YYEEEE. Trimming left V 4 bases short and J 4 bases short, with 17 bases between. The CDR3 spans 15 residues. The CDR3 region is CASSPDVQGIYGYTF. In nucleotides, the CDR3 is TGTGCCAGCAGCCCGGATGTACAGGGAATCTATGGCTACACCTTC.

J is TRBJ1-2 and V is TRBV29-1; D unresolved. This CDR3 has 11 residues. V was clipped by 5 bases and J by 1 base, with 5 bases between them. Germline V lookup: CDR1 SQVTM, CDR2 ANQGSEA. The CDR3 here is CSVRFNYGYTF. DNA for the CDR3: TGCAGCGTTAGATTTAACTATGGCTACACCTTC.

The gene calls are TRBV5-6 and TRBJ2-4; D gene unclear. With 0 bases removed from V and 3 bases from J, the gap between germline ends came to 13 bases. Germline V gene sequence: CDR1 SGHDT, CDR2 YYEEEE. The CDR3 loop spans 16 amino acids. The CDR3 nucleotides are TGTGCCAGCAGCTTGGGCCGGAGAGGTGTCAAAAACATTCAGTACTTC. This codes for CASSLGRRGVKNIQYF.